The entry that follows covers one T cell receptor beta chain sequence. Its antigen remains unidentified. Per-base quality was not reported, and no clone a single base away is much larger than it. Within the sample, other DNA sequences also encode this same CDR3. From cysteine to phenylalanine, the CDR3 is 13 amino acids long. Only the CDR3 DNA stays, 39 bases, in frame from base 1. The germline V gene (reference sequence) specifies LGHDT as CDR1 and YNNKEL as CDR2. The junction shows trimming of 3 bases on V and 5 bases on J, plus 10 bases between the germline ends. What the time point label conveys for this sample: baseline before first vaccination. Vaccinee samples were obtained from the UK trials COV001 and COV002, which included a single-blind randomized controlled phase 2/3 trial of AZD1222 (ChAdOx1 nCoV-19) in healthy adults. For TCRbeta chain sequencing, PBMC samples from trial participants were taken at day 0 and at day 28 after the second dose.

The entry originates in a study of T cell responses to AZD1222 COVID-19 vaccine (dated by TCRdb to the early 2020s). As for the study more broadly: AZD1222 recipients whose second dose came at about 4 weeks and those whose second dose came at about 12 weeks were combined into one group, since spike-specific TCR depth and breadth did not differ between the two schedules. A total of more than 230 trial participants underwent TCR sequencing, of whom approximately 210 received two doses of AZD1222 and some 25 received two doses of the MenACWY control vaccine. Trial participants were enrolled by age into 18-55, 56-69 and 70-plus year subgroups, with approximately 150, 28 and 58 TCR-sequenced participants respectively. The research as a whole found: The whole spike protein was spanned by vaccine-associated CD4 TCRs, and dominant responses were seen in regions 160-218 and 743-854. Because no day 14 peak-response samples were available, the repertoires could be characterized only after the peak T cell response. Reportedly, close to half of the unique spike-specific TCRs recognized epitopes lying outside the regions that are mutated in the B.1.351 and B.1.1.7 variants. After two AZD1222 doses, both the breadth and the depth of spike-specific TCRs were significantly higher than at day 0 and than in MenACWY recipients. Conclusions about previously exposed vaccinees are limited because only five to seven AZD1222 recipients were SARS-CoV-2 seropositive at baseline. In the small 56-69-year group, the increase in depth fell short of significance, most likely because of low power. Most participants were white British and females outnumbered males, and the authors suggested that clonal diversity may have been underestimated.

The CDR3 regions of human TCRbeta chains were analyzed by immunosequencing. As for the original processing: TCRs in the repertoires were compared against a reference library of SARS-CoV-2-specific TCRs that had been generated with the MIRA antigen-specificity platform. Breadth was defined as the fraction of unique TCRs that were SARS-CoV-2-associated. Depth was defined as the fraction of total T cells that were SARS-CoV-2-associated. Each spike-specific TCR was assigned to its reactive spike region and to a CD4 or CD8 class using the MIRA data. Log10-transformed breadth and depth values were compared by one-way ANOVA with Sidak's multiple comparisons tests. TCRdb stores this immuneACCESS table with in-frame sequences only. Part of the clones is absent; in the studies checked, under half of the shortfall reflects unresolved V genes, and no reason is known for the rest. V, J and clone size were drawn from that table, and D and trimming were deduced from the DNA. In this sample the table shows about 70,000 clones, around 85% of which occur a single time. Jointly, the top ten make up roughly 21% of the sample.

This TCR was recovered from an adult in good health. The sequences come from peripheral blood, collected on day 0 of AZD1222 vaccination. The sequence is built from TRBV3-1 (or the pseudogene TRBV3-2) and TRBJ1-2; the best D guess is TRBD1, with 6 bases matching. The CDR3 sequence is CASSHEGGYGYTF. The DNA sequence is given as TGTGCCAGCAGCCATGAGGGGGGTTATGGCTACACCTTC.